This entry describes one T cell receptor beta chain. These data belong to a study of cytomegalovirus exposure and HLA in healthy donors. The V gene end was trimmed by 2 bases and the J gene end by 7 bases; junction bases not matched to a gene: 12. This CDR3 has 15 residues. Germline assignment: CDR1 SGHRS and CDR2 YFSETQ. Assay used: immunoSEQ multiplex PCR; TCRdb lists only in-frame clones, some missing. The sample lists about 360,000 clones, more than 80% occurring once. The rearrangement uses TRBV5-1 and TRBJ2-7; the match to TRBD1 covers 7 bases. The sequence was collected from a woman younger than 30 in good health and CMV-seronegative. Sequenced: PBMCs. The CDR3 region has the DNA TGCGCCAGCAGCTTCGAGACAGGGAGTCTTCGGGAGCAGTACTTC. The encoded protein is CASSFETGSLREQYF.